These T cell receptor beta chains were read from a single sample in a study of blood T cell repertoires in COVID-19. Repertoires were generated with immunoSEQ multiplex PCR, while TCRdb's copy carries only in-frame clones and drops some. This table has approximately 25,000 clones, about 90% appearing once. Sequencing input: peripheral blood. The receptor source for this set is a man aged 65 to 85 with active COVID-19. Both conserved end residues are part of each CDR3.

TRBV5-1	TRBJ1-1	CASISGHLNPGNTEAFF
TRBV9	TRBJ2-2	CASSGLAGNTGELFF
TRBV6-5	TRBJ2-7	CASTTGSSYEQYF
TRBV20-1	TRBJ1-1	CSASSQGAGYTEAFF
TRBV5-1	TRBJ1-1	CASREIVNTEAFF
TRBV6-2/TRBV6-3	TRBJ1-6	CASIPDRRSPLHF
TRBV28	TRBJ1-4	CASSLGGVNEKLFF
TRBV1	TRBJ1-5	CTSSQDVGAGNQPQHF
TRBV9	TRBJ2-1	CASSVGTSGSNEQFF
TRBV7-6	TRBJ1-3	CASSQGQGSSGNTIYF
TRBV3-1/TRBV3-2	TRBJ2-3	CASSQDGGPRDTQYF
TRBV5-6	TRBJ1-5	CASSSTGSNQPQHF
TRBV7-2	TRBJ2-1	CASTAGRGGPYEQFF
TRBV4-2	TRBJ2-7	CASSQEDGRVYEQYF
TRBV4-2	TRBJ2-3	CASSQRGAGTDTQYF
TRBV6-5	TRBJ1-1	CASRLQGTTEAFF
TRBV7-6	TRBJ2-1	CASSQRTPGGAYNEQFF
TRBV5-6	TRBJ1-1	CASSFWTGAANTEAFF
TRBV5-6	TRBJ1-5	CASNLSPARAGGVGQPQHF
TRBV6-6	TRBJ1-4	CASSGPGTGGEKLFF
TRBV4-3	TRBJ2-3	CASSHRDRGTDTQYF
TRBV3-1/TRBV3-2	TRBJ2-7	CASSITSYEQYF